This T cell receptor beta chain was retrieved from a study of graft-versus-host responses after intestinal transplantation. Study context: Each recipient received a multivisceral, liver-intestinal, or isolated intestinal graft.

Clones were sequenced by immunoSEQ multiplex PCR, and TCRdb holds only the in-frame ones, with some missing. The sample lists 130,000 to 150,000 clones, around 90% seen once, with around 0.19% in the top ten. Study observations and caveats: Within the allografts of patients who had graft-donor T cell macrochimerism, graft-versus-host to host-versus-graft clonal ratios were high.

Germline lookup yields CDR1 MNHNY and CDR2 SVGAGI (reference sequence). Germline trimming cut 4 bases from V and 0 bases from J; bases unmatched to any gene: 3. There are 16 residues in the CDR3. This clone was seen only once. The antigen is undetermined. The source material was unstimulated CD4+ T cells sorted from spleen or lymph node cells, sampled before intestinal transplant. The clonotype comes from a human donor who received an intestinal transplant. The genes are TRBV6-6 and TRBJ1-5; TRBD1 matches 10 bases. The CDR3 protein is CASSSGTGVSNQPQHF. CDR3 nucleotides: TGTGCCAGCAGTTCCGGGACAGGGGTTAGCAATCAGCCCCAGCATTTT.